Presented here are 23 T cell receptor beta chains from one specimen sequenced in a study of beta chain features in type 1 diabetes. cDNA synthesis used the whole RNA isolate, giving expressed TCRB sequences. Data came from immunoSEQ multiplex PCR; TCRdb stores just in-frame clones and leaves some out. This sample has fewer than 350,000 clones, with around 20% found just once. Sequencing input: naive CD4+ T cells from blood. The receptor source for this set is a woman aged 18-30 years in good health.

The chain couples TRBV7-6 to TRBJ2-7; TRBD1 might be the D (5 bases). There are 12 residues in the CDR3. V lost 2 bases to trimming and J lost 3 bases, with 5 bases between them. Germline V gene lookup returns CDR1 SGHVS and CDR2 FNYEAQ. The CDR3 reads CASSLQGYEQYF. The CDR3 DNA sequence: TGTGCCAGCAGCTTACAGGGCTACGAGCAGTACTTC.

This clone was seen a few times. The chain couples TRBV9 to TRBJ2-3; 11 nucleotides match TRBD2. The length of the CDR3 is 17 residues. J was trimmed by 3 bases and V by 3 bases; bases with no gene match: 9. CDR1 is SGDLS and CDR2 is YYNGEE in the germline V gene. The CDR3 protein is CASSEGWGLAVTDTQYF. CDR3 DNA: TGTGCCAGCAGCGAGGGTTGGGGACTAGCGGTTACAGATACGCAGTATTTT.

There are a few counts of this clone. The chain has TRBV7-2 and TRBJ1-2, with 9 bases lining up with TRBD1. Trimming took 5 bases from V and 2 from J; bases not matched to a gene: 3. CDR3 size: 14 residues. CDR1 and CDR2 from the germline V gene are SGHTA and FQGNSA. The chain's CDR3 is CASSAGQGNYGYTF. In DNA form, the CDR3 reads TGTGCCAGCAGCGCGGGACAGGGAAACTATGGCTACACCTTC.

This clone was observed a single time. The V gene is TRBV5-6, the J gene TRBJ2-3; D call uncertain. Per the germline V gene, CDR1 is SGHDT and CDR2 is YYEEEE. Trimming left V 1 base short and J 2 bases short, with 14 bases between. This CDR3 spans 16 amino acids. The CDR3 sequence is CASSLRRGSLTDTQYF. CDR3 nucleotide sequence: TGTGCCAGCAGCTTGCGGAGAGGTTCTCTCACAGATACGCAGTATTTT. Full variable domain (rest looked up from reference TRBV5-6 and TRBJ2-3): DAGVTQSPTHLIKTRGQQVTLRCSPKSGHDTVSWYQQALGQGPQFIFQYYEEEERQRGNFPDRFSGHQFPNYSSELNVNALLLGDSALYLCASSLRRGSLTDTQYFGPGTRLTVL.

The rearrangement joins TRBV5-1 to TRBJ2-1; 11 bases line up with TRBD2. There are 15 residues in the CDR3. Germline V gives CDR1 SGHRS, CDR2 YFSETQ. V trimming: 2 bases; J trimming: 7 bases; junction bases outside the gene matches: 5. The CDR3 here is CASSFTSGSRNEQFF. In DNA, the CDR3 is TGCGCCAGCAGCTTTACTAGCGGGAGCAGAAATGAGCAGTTCTTC.

This clone has a handful of counts. V is TRBV15 and J is TRBJ1-4; D uncertain. Germline V gene lookup returns CDR1 LNHNV and CDR2 YYDKDF (reference sequence). V was clipped by 5 bases and J by 7 bases, with 14 bases between them. This CDR3 has 14 amino acids. CDR3 in DNA: TGTGCCACCAGCTTAGGAGGGCAGATTGAAAAACTGTTTTTT. Its protein product is CATSLGGQIEKLFF.

The count of this clone is one. The chain couples TRBV19 to TRBJ2-3, with a possible D match to TRBD1 (6 bases). Trimming pared 7 bases from V and 2 bases from J, leaving 13 bases between. The CDR3 contains 14 residues. Per germline, CDR1 LNHDA and CDR2 SQIVND (reference sequence). The CDR3 DNA sequence: TGTGCCAGTAATTCGGGACACCACACAGATACGCAGTATTTT. Amino acids: CASNSGHHTDTQYF.

The table lists this clone with a few counts. Other DNA sequences in this sample translate to the same CDR3. This chain joins TRBV30 and TRBJ1-1; D remains ambiguous. CDR3 length equals 13 residues. The germline V and J ends were trimmed by 0 bases and 1 base, with 6 bases remaining between them. Germline assignment: CDR1 GTSNPN and CDR2 SVGIG (reference sequence). The chain's CDR3 is CAWSVLTNTEAFF. The CDR3 DNA reads TGTGCCTGGAGTGTACTAACGAACACTGAAGCTTTCTTT.

The J gene is TRBJ2-7, the V gene TRBV10-3; 12 bases map to TRBD1. CDR1 and CDR2 (germline): ENHRY, SYGVKD. The CDR3 has 15 residues. V was clipped by 6 bases and J by 0 bases; unmatched bases: 3. This CDR3 reads CAIRGTGGFSYEQYF. The CDR3, as DNA: TGTGCCATCAGAGGGACAGGGGGCTTCTCCTACGAGCAGTACTTC.

In its sample, this clone was seen a few times. The genes are TRBV7-3 and TRBJ1-1, with TRBD1 matching 9 bases. CDR1 is SGHTA, CDR2 FQGTGA, per germline. This CDR3 contains 15 residues. V trimming: 2 bases; J trimming: 5 bases; junction bases outside the gene matches: 6. CDR3 in DNA: TGTGCCAGCAGCTTATTCGGACAGGGGAGAACTGAAGCTTTCTTT. It encodes CASSLFGQGRTEAFF.

The chain couples TRBV7-8 to TRBJ2-5, with a weak D call TRBD2 (5 bases). CDR3 length: 15 amino acids. The V gene's germline CDR1 is SGHVS and CDR2 FQNEAQ. Deletions cut 1 base from V and 2 bases from J, with 11 bases between. DNA of the CDR3: TGTGCCAGCAGCTTAGGCGCGGGTCGTCAAGAGACCCAGTACTTC. Protein sequence: CASSLGAGRQETQYF.

This clone was seen a few times. The chain recombines TRBV10-3 with TRBJ2-7; 11 positions match TRBD2. Germline trimming cut 1 base from V and 0 bases from J; bases unmatched to any gene: 5. Per germline, CDR1 ENHRY and CDR2 SYGVKD. The CDR3 sequence is 17 residues long. The CDR3 spells CAISEWGLAESSYEQYF. CDR3 bases: TGTGCCATCAGTGAGTGGGGACTAGCGGAAAGCTCCTACGAGCAGTACTTC.

J is TRBJ1-5 and V is TRBV2, with 7 positions matching TRBD1. J was trimmed by 7 bases and V by 6 bases; bases with no gene match: 6. CDR3 length equals 13 residues. CDR1 and CDR2 from the germline V gene are SNHLY and FYNNEI. CDR3: CASRQGIEQPQHF. The DNA of the CDR3 is TGTGCCAGCAGACAGGGGATTGAGCAGCCCCAGCATTTT.

V and J are TRBV4-2 and TRBJ1-5; 8 bases are shared with TRBD1. V trimming: 1 base; J trimming: 5 bases; junction bases outside the gene matches: 7. This CDR3 is built from 16 residues. Germline CDR1 is LGHNA and CDR2 is YNFKEQ. CDR3 DNA: TGTGCCAGCAGCCAAGGCTCGACAGGGGTCCATCAGCCCCAGCATTTT. It yields the protein CASSQGSTGVHQPQHF.

This clone turned up a few times. The chain uses TRBV20-1 and TRBJ2-7; D is undetermined. V was shortened by 3 bases and J by 3 bases, with 6 bases between the two germline ends. The CDR3 runs to 11 residues. Germline V CDR1 and CDR2: DFQATT, SNEGSKA (reference sequence). CDR3 in amino acids: CSASTIYEQYF. CDR3 coding DNA: TGCAGTGCTAGCACTATCTACGAGCAGTACTTC.

The CDR3 loop is CASSPRQKSYGYTF. The CDR3 DNA is TGTGCCAGCAGCCCCCGACAGAAAAGCTATGGCTACACCTTC. The chain employs TRBV7-2 and TRBJ1-2; possibly TRBD1 for D (5 bases). The V gene's germline CDR1 is SGHTA and CDR2 FQGNSA. Deletions cut 5 bases from V and 4 bases from J, with 14 bases between. CDR3 size: 14 residues.

The J gene is TRBJ1-5, the V gene TRBV15; D remains unclear. This CDR3 contains 14 residues. V gave up 1 base and J gave up 4 bases, with 8 bases separating them. Germline values: CDR1 LNHNV, CDR2 YYDKDF (reference sequence). The CDR3 loop is CATSRVGGNQPQHF. Here the CDR3 DNA reads TGTGCCACCAGCAGAGTGGGAGGGAATCAGCCCCAGCATTTT. The full variable domain, completed using reference TRBV15 and TRBJ1-5, is DAMVIQNPRYQVTQFGKPVTLSCSQTLNHNVMYWYQQKSSQAPKLLFHYYDKDFNNEADTPDNFQSRRPNTSFCFLDIRSPGLGDTAMYLCATSRVGGNQPQHFGDGTRLSIL.

This clone was counted only a few times. The rearrangement uses TRBV25-1 and TRBJ1-2, with 8 positions matching TRBD1. This CDR3 has 17 amino acids. Trimming removed 5 bases from V and 5 bases from J; junction bases left unmatched: 16. Per the germline V gene, CDR1 is MGHDK and CDR2 is SYGVNS. The CDR3 bases are TGTGCCAGCAGTCCTATAGGGGGACAGGATCTGTGGTATGGCTACACCTTC. This codes for CASSPIGGQDLWYGYTF.

This clone was observed a handful of times. The chain joins TRBV30 to TRBJ2-2; a possible D gene is TRBD2 (6 bases). Between the trimmed V and J ends, which lost 7 bases and 7 bases, there was a span of 16 bases. Germline V gives CDR1 GTSNPN, CDR2 SVGIG (reference sequence). The CDR3 consists of 13 residues. The CDR3 loop reads CAYSQWDFGELFF. CDR3 sequence (DNA): TGTGCCTATTCACAATGGGACTTCGGGGAGCTGTTTTTT.

The V and J genes are TRBV5-1 and TRBJ1-6; no clear D. The CDR3 covers 14 residues. V lost 0 bases to trimming and J lost 10 bases, with 11 bases between them. CDR1 is SGHRS, CDR2 YFSETQ, per germline. CDR3 coding DNA: TGCGCCAGCAGCTTGGGGAGATTTCAATCACCCCTCCACTTT. Protein product: CASSLGRFQSPLHF.

The J gene is TRBJ2-5, the V gene TRBV29-1; 8 bases align to TRBD2. In germline, CDR1 is SQVTM, CDR2 ANQGSEA. The CDR3 runs to 16 residues. V lost 2 bases, J lost 2 bases, and 10 bases stayed unmatched. CDR3 sequence: CSVETLAGHAQETQYF. As DNA, the CDR3 is TGCAGCGTTGAAACTCTAGCGGGCCACGCTCAAGAGACCCAGTACTTC.

V gene TRBV2 combines with J gene TRBJ1-1; D is ambiguous. The V gene's germline CDR1 is SNHLY and CDR2 FYNNEI. V dropped 5 bases and J dropped 4 bases, with 14 bases sitting between them. This CDR3 has 14 residues. The chain's CDR3 is CASSLDGRGTEAFF. Written as DNA, the CDR3 is TGTGCCAGCAGTCTCGATGGCCGCGGCACTGAAGCTTTCTTT.

The J gene is TRBJ2-1, the V gene TRBV5-1; TRBD2 agrees at 10 bases. Trimming took 5 bases from V and 4 from J; bases not matched to a gene: 6. CDR1 SGHRS and CDR2 YFSETQ come from the germline V gene. This CDR3 region has 15 residues. CDR3 DNA: TGCGCCAGCAGGCGTACTAGCGGGGATTACAATGAGCAGTTCTTC. Translated: CASRRTSGDYNEQFF.